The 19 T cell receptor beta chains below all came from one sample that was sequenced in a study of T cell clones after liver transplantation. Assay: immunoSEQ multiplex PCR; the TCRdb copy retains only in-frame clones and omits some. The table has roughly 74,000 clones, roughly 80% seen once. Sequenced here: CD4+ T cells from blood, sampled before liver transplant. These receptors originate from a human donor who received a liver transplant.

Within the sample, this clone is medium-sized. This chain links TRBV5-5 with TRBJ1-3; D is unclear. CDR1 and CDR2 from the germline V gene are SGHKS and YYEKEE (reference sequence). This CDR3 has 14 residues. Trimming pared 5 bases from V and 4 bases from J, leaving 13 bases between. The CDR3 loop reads CASSSGRLGNTIYF. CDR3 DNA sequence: TGTGCCAGCAGTTCTGGACGGCTCGGAAACACCATATATTTT.

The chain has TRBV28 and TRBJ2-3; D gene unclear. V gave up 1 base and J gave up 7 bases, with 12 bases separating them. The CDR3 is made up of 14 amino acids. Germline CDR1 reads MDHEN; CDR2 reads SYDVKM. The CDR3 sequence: CASSLLGPWNTQYF. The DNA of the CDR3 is TGTGCCAGCAGTTTATTGGGCCCGTGGAATACGCAGTATTTT. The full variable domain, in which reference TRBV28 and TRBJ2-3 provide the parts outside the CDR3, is DVKVTQSSRYLVKRTGEKVFLECVQDMDHENMFWYRQDPGLGLRLIYFSYDVKMKEKGDIPEGYSVSREKKERFSLILESASTNQTSMYLCASSLLGPWNTQYFGPGTRLTVL.

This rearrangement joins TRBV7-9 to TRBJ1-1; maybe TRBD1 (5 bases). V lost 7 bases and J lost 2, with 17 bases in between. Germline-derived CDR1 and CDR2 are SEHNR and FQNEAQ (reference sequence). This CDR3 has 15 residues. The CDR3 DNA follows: TGTGCCAGCACCTATCTCGAAACAGGAAACACTGAAGCTTTCTTT. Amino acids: CASTYLETGNTEAFF. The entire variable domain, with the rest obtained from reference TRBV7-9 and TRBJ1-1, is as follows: DTGVSQNPRHKITKRGQNVTFRCDPISEHNRLYWYRQTLGQGPEFLTYFQNEAQLEKSRLLSDRFSAERPKGSFSTLEIQRTEQGDSAMYLCASTYLETGNTEAFFGQGTRLTVV.

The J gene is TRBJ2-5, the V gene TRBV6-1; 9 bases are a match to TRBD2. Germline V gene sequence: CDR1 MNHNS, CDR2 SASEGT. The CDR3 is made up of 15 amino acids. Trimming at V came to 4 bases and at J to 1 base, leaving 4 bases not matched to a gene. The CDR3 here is CASSVQTSGQETQYF. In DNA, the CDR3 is TGTGCCAGCAGTGTCCAGACTAGCGGCCAAGAGACCCAGTACTTC.

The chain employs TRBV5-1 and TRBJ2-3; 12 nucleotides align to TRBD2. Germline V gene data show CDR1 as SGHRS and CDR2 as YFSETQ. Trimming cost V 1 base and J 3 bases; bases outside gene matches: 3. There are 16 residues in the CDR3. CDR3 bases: TGCGCCAGCAGCTTGACGACTAGCGGGAGTACAGATACGCAGTATTTT. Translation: CASSLTTSGSTDTQYF.

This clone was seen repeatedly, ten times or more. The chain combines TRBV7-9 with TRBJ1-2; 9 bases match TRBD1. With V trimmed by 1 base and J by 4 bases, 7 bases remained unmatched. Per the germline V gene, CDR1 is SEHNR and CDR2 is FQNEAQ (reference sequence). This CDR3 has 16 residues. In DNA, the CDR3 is TGTGCCAGCAGCTTAGGACCGACAGGGGGAGGCTATGGCTACACCTTC. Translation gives CASSLGPTGGGYGYTF. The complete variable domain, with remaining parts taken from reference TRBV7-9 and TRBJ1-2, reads DTGVSQNPRHKITKRGQNVTFRCDPISEHNRLYWYRQTLGQGPEFLTYFQNEAQLEKSRLLSDRFSAERPKGSFSTLEIQRTEQGDSAMYLCASSLGPTGGGYGYTFGSGTRLTVV.

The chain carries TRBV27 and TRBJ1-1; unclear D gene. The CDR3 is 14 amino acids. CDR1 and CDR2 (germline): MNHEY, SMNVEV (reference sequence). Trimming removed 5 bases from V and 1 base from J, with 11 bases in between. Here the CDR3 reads CASSLGRENTEAFF. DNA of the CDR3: TGTGCCAGCAGTCTCGGACGGGAGAACACTGAAGCTTTCTTT.

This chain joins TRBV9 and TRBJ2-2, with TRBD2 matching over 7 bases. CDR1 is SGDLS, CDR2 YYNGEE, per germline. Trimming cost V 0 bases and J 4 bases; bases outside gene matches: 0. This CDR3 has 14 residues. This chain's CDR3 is CASSVGLATGELFF. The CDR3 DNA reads TGTGCCAGCAGCGTAGGACTAGCCACCGGGGAGCTGTTTTTT.

The CDR3 DNA follows: TGTGCCAGCACTCCGGGGGGCAGCGGGACTGAAGCTTTCTTT. Its translation is CASTPGGSGTEAFF. This chain joins TRBV28 and TRBJ1-1; D is perhaps TRBD1 (6 bases). Deletions cut 7 bases from V and 5 bases from J, with 17 bases between. This CDR3 spans 14 amino acids. Germline CDR1 is MDHEN and CDR2 is SYDVKM.

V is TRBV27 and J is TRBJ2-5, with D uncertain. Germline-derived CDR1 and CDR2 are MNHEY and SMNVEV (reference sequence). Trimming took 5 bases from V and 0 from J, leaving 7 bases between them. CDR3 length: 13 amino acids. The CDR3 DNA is TGTGCCAGCAGTCCCCTGTACCAAGAGACCCAGTACTTC. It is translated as CASSPLYQETQYF.

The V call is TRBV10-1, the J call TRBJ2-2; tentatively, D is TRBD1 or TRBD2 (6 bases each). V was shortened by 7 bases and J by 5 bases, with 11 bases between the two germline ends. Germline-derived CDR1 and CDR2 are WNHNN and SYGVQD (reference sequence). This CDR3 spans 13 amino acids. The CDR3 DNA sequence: TGCGCCAGCAAAGGAGGGGGTACCGGGGAGCTGTTTTTT. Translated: CASKGGGTGELFF.

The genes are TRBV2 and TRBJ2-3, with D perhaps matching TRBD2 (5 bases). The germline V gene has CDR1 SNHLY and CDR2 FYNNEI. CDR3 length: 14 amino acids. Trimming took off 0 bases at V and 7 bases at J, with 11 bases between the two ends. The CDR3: CASSEALRGNTQYF. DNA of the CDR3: TGTGCCAGCAGTGAAGCGCTTCGGGGAAATACGCAGTATTTT.

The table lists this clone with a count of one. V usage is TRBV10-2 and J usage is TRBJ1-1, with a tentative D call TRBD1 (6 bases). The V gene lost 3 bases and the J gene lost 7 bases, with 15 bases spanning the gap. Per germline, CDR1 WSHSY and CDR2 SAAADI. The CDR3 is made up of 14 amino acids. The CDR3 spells CASSDPGRGFEAFF. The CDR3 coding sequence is TGCGCCAGCAGTGACCCGGGCAGGGGCTTTGAAGCTTTCTTT.

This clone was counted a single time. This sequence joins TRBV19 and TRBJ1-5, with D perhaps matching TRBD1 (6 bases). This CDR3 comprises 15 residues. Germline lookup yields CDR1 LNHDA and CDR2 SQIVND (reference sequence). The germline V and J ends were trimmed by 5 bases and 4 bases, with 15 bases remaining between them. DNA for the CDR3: TGTGCCAGTAGTTCACAGGGATTTGTGAATCAGCCCCAGCATTTT. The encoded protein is CASSSQGFVNQPQHF.

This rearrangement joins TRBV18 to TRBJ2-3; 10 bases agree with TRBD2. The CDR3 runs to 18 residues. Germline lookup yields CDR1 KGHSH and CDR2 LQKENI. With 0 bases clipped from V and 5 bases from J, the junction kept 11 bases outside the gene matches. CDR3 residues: CASSPPRLAGGAGDTQYF. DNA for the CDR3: TGTGCCAGCTCACCACCGAGGTTAGCGGGAGGTGCGGGAGATACGCAGTATTTT.

The CDR3 DNA reads TGCGCCAGCAGTCAACTTCAGCGTCCCCCCTTTCAGCCCCAGCATTTT. This codes for CASSQLQRPPFQPQHF. The chain joins TRBV23-1 to TRBJ1-5; D is undetermined. TRBV23-1 is designated an ORF whose function remains uncertain. This CDR3 region has 16 residues. V lost 2 bases and J lost 6, with 17 bases in between.

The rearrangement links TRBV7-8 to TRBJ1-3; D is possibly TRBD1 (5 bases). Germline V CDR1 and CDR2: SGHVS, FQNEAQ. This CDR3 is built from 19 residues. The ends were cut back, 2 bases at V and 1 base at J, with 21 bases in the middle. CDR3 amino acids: CASSLSTGNPMGSGNTIYF. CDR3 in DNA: TGTGCCAGCAGCTTAAGTACAGGAAACCCAATGGGGTCTGGAAACACCATATATTTT. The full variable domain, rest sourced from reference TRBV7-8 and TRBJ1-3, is GAGVSQSPRYKVAKRGQDVALRCDPISGHVSLFWYQQALGQGPEFLTYFQNEAQLDKSGLPSDRFFAERPEGSVSTLKIQRTQQEDSAVYLCASSLSTGNPMGSGNTIYFGEGSWLTVV.

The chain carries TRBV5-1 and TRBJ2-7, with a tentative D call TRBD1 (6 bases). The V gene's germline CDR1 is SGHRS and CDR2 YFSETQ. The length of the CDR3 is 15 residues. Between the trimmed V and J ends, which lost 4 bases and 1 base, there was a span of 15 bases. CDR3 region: CASSMDSLPSYEQYF. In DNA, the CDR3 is TGCGCCAGCAGCATGGACAGCCTCCCGTCCTACGAGCAGTACTTC.

This CDR3 is CASSADRVNEKLFF. In nucleotides, the CDR3 is TGTGCCAGCAGCGCCGACAGGGTTAATGAAAAACTGTTTTTT. This chain links TRBV7-2 with TRBJ1-4; 7 bases match TRBD1. V lost 5 bases and J lost 4; bases outside the gene matches: 4. The CDR3 covers 14 residues. From germline, CDR1 is SGHTA and CDR2 FQGNSA. Looking up the rest from reference TRBV7-2 and TRBJ1-4 gives the full variable domain: GAGVSQSPSNKVTEKGKDVELRCDPISGHTALYWYRQSLGQGLEFLIYFQGNSAPDKSGLPSDRFSAERTGGSVSTLTIQRTQQEDSAVYLCASSADRVNEKLFFGSGTQLSVL.